The TCR beta chain under discussion was sequenced for a study of shared clonotypes between healthy human individuals (dated by TCRdb to 2020 to 2021). Describing the broader study: A couple of women and three men aged 18 to 49 years were included in the cohort. To estimate repertoire size and how much clonotypes are shared between individuals, the study performed deep sequencing of blood TCR repertoires from roughly five healthy adults. To increase sequencing depth and limit assay-specific biases, TCR repertoire library preparation and sequencing were carried out by different laboratories using diverse techniques. Per donor, three plates each were used for CD4 naive and CD4 memory, two for CD8 naive, and one for CD8 memory. Each donor's leukapheresis produced roughly between about 0.8 and 8.9 billion PBMCs.

On the study overall, not on this receptor specifically: Pairwise subsampling indicated that sequencing depth was expected to affect the degree of clonotype sharing among donors. Naive subsets generally had larger estimated clonotype richness than memory subsets did. Sharing across a handful of donors was observed for roughly 5% of naive CD4, about 3.2% of naive CD8, over 2% of memory CD4, and about 0.4% of memory CD8 clonotypes. Even with the large sequencing depth, rarefaction of the sorted-subset datasets indicated that sequencing was incomplete. Compared with non-shared clonotypes, the clonotypes found in all four sorted-subset donors had higher generation probabilities. Sampling was limited to blood, and TCR repertoires in tissue likely differ from TCR repertoires in blood. The small number of donors limited the genetic and exposure-history diversity represented.

Using the deep immunoSEQ assay, multiplex PCR amplified TCR CDR3 regions from genomic DNA. Extracted genomic DNA from each cell subset was distributed evenly across all wells of several immunoSEQ 96-well plates, and each plate was treated as a replicate. Each replicate PCR for sorted subsets received about 0.2 ug genomic DNA, equal to about 30,000 T cell genomes. The purified libraries were quantified using a Qubit 3.0 fluorometer, sized with a Bioanalyzer 2100, and then quantified again using the KAPA Library Quantification kit. Every immunoSEQ 96-well plate was sequenced on a separate single-read 150-cycle Illumina NextSeq 550 flow cell. As for the original processing: Because only junctional sequences without quality scores were contained in the immunoSEQ output, filtering matching that applied to full-length reads could not be performed. To assign V/J genes and CDR3, sequences were annotated against IMGT germline references using PyIR, a Python wrapper for IgBLAST v1.9. Any read was removed if the V/J assignment was weak (E-value above 1e-6), the CDR3 was missing, or the read contained stop codons, out-of-frame junctions, or ambiguous translated residues. V3J clonotypes were defined by identical inferred V gene, J gene, and CDR3 amino acid sequence. To compute the percentage overlap between repertoires, the number of shared unique clonotypes was divided by the size of the smaller repertoire. RTK rarefaction, the Chao1 estimator, and Recon v2.1 estimates of unobserved clonotypes were used to assess repertoire richness. For all TCRbeta clonotypes obtained by the gDNA method from a handful of donors, generation probabilities were computed with OLGA. TCRdb limited this immuneACCESS table to in-frame rearrangements with V and J called. A share of clones is missing; checked studies link under half to unresolved V genes, and the rest is unexplained. V and J calls and clone size are as listed in that table; D and trimming were resolved from the DNA. The sample yields about 650,000 clones; about 95% were counted once. Over 0.09% of the sample is in the top ten clones.

CD8 naive samples were obtained by positive selection for CCR7 among CD45RO-negative cells, yielding a CD45RA+CCR7+ population from which TemRA cells were excluded. The donors were healthy, HIV-negative adults with no recently reported acute infections or vaccinations. Every donor was a Caucasian adult living in Nashville, Tennessee, USA. Blood was collected by leukapheresis, and PBMCs were isolated by Ficoll-Histopaque density gradient centrifugation and then cryopreserved in liquid nitrogen vapor phase. Purity and quantity of every magnetically sorted T cell population were checked by analytical flow cytometry. Genomic DNA was isolated from every sorted fraction and measured by UV absorbance on a Nanodrop 2000c. CDR3 length: 16 amino acids, cysteine to phenylalanine. The read is trimmed to its CDR3 DNA, 48 bases read in frame from base 1. V and J lose 2 bases and 4 bases, and a span of 15 bases separates them. The germline V gene sets CDR1 to SGHVS and CDR2 to FQNEAQ.

With regard to this clone: The antigen it binds to is not known. No much larger clonotype is one base removed from it; base qualities were not supplied.

The TCR was taken from a woman in her twenties or thirties in good health. Recombination linked TRBV7-8 to TRBJ2-1, with TRBD2 tentatively as D gene (6 bases match). Sequencing was carried out using naive CD8+ T cells sorted from blood. The cell subset or site label here, explained by the study, means: CD45RA+CCR7+. The DNA reads TGTGCCAGCAGCTTATGGGGGGAGGCCGTGTACAATGAGCAGTTCTTC. This is translated as CASSLWGEAVYNEQFF.